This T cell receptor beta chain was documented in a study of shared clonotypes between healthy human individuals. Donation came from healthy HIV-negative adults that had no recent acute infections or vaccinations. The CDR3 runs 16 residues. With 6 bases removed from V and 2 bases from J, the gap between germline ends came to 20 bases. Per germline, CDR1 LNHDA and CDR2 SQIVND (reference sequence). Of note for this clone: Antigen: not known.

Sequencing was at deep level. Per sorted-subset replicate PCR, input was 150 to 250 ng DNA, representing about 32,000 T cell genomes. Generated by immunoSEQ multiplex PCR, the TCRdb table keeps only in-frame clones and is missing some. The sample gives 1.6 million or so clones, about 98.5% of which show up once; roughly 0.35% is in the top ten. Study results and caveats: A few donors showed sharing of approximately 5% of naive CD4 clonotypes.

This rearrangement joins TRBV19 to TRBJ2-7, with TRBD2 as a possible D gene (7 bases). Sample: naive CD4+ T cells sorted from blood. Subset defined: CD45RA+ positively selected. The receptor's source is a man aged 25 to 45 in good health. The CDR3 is CASSSPGGTSTYEQYF. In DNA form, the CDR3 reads TGTGCCAGTAGCTCACCGGGGGGCACAAGCACCTACGAGCAGTACTTC.